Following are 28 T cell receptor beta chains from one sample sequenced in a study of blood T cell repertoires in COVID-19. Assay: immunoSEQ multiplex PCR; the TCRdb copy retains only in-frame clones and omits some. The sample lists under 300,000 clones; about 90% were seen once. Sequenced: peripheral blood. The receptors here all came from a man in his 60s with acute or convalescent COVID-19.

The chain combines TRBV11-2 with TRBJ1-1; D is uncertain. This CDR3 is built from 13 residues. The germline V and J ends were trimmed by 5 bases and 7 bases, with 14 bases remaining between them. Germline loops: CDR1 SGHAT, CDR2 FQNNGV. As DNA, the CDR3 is TGTGCCAGCAGCATCGGGAACGAGGGTGAAGCTTTCTTT. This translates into CASSIGNEGEAFF.

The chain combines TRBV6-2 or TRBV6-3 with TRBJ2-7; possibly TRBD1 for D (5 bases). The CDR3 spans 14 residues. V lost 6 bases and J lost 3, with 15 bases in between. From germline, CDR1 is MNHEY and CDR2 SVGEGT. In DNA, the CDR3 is TGTGCCAGCAGCTTCGACAGAATCTACTACGAGCAGTACTTC. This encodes CASSFDRIYYEQYF.

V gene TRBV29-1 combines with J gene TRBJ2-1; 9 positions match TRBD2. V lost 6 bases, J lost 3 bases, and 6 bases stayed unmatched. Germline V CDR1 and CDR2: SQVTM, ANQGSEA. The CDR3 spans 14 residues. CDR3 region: CSVLAGPIYNEQFF. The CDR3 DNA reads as TGCAGCGTGCTAGCGGGGCCTATCTACAATGAGCAGTTCTTC.

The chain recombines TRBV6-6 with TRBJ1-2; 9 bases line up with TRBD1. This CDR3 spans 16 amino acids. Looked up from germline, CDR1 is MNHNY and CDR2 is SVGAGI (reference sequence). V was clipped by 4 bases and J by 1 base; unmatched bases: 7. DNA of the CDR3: TGTGCCAGCAGTTGGACAGGGGAGGTTAATAACTATGGCTACACCTTC. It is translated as CASSWTGEVNNYGYTF.

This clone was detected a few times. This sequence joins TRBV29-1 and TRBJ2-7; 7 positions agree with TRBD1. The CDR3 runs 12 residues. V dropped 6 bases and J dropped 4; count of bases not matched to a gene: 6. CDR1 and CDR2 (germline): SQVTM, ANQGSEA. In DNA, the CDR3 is TGCAGCGTGGAGACAGGGCCTTACGAGCAGTACTTC. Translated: CSVETGPYEQYF.

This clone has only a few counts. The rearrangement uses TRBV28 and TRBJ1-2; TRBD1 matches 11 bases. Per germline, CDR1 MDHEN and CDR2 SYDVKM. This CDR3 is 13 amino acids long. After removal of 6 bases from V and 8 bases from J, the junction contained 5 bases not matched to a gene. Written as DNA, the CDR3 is TGTGCCAGCAGCCTGGGACAGGGGGTGGGCTACACCTTC. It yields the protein CASSLGQGVGYTF.

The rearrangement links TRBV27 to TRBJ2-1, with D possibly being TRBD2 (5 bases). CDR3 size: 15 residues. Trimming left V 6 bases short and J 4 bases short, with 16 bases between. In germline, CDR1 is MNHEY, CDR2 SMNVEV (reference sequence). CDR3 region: CASSFDYFPYNEQFF. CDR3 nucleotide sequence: TGTGCCAGCAGCTTCGACTATTTCCCATACAATGAGCAGTTCTTC.

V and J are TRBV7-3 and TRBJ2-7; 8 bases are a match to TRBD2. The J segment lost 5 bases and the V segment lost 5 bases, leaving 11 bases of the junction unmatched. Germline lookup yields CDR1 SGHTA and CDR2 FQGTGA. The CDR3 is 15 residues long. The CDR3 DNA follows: TGTGCCAGCAGCCCTGGACTAGCCGGTGTCGACGAGCAGTACTTC. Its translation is CASSPGLAGVDEQYF.

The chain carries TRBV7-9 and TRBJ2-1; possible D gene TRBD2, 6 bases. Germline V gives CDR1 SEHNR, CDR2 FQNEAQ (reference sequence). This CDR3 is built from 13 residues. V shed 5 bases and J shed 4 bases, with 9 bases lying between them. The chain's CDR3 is CASSISGYNEQFF. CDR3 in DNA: TGTGCCAGCAGCATTAGCGGTTACAATGAGCAGTTCTTC.

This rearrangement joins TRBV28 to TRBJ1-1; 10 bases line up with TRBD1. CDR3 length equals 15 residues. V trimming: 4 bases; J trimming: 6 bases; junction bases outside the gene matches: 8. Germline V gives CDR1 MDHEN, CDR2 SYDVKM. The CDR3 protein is CASSSGDRGGAEAFF. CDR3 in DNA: TGTGCCAGCAGTTCCGGGGACAGGGGAGGGGCTGAAGCTTTCTTT.

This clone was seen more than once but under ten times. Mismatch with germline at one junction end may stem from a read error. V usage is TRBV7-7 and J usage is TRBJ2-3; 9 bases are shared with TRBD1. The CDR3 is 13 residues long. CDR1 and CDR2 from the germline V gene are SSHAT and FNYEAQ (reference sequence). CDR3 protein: CASSTGGTDTQYF. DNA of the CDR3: TGTGCTAGCAGCACAGGGGGCACCGATACGCAGTATTTT.

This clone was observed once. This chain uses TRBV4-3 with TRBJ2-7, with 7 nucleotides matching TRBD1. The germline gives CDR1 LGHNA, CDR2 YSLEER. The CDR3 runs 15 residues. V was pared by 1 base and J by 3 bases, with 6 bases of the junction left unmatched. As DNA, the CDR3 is TGCGCCAGCAGCCAAGGGACAGGTGAGAACTACGAGCAGTACTTC. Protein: CASSQGTGENYEQYF.

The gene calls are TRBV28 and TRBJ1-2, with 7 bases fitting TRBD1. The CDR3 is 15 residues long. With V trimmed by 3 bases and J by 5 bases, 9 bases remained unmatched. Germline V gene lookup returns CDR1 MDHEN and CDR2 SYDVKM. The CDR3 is CASSFPGRTGYGYTF. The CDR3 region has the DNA TGTGCCAGCAGTTTCCCCGGTCGGACAGGATATGGCTACACCTTC.

CDR3 sequence: CASSENYSTEQYF. For the CDR3, the DNA is TGTGCCAGCAGTGAAAATTACAGTACCGAGCAGTACTTC. The rearrangement joins TRBV2 to TRBJ2-7; D remains ambiguous. V was cut by 2 bases and J by 6 bases, with 11 bases left in between. The CDR3 is made up of 13 amino acids. Germline V gene sequence: CDR1 SNHLY, CDR2 FYNNEI.

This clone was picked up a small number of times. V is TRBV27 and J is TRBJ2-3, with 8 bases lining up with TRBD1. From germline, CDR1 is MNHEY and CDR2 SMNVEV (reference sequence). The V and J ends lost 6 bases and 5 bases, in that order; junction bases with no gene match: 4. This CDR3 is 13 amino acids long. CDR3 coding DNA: TGTGCCAGCAGCCCCAGGGGGCTAGATACGCAGTATTTT. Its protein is CASSPRGLDTQYF.

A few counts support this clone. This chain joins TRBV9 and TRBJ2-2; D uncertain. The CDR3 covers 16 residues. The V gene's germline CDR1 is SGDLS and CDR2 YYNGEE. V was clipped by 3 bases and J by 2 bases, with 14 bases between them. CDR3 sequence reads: CASSERPSANTGELFF. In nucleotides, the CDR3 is TGTGCCAGCAGCGAGAGACCGAGCGCTAACACCGGGGAGCTGTTTTTT.

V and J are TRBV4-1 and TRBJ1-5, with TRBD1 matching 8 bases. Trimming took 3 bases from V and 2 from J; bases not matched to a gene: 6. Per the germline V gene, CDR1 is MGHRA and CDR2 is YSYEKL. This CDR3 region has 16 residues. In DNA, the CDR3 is TGCGCCAGCAGCCACCGACAGGGGAACGGCAATCAGCCCCAGCATTTT. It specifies CASSHRQGNGNQPQHF.

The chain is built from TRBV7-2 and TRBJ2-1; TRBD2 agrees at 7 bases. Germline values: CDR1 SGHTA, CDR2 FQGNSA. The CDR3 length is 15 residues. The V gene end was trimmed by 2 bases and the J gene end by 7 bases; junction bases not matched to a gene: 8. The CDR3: CASSLRLAEKNEQFF. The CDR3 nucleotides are TGTGCCAGCAGCTTAAGACTAGCTGAGAAAAATGAGCAGTTCTTC. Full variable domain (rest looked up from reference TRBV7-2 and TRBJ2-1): GAGVSQSPSNKVTEKGKDVELRCDPISGHTALYWYRQSLGQGLEFLIYFQGNSAPDKSGLPSDRFSAERTGGSVSTLTIQRTQQEDSAVYLCASSLRLAEKNEQFFGPGTRLTVL.

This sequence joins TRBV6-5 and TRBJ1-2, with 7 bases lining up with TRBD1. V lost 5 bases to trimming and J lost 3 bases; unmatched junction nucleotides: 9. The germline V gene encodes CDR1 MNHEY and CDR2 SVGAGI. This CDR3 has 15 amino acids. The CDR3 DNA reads TGTGCCAGCAGTCAACAGGGGTATACCGACTATGGCTACACCTTC. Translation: CASSQQGYTDYGYTF.

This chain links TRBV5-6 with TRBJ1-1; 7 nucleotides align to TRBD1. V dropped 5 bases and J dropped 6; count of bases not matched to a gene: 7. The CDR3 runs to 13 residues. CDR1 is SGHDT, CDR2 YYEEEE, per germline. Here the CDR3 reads CASRGTALAEAFF. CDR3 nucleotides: TGTGCCAGCAGGGGGACAGCCCTCGCTGAAGCTTTCTTT.

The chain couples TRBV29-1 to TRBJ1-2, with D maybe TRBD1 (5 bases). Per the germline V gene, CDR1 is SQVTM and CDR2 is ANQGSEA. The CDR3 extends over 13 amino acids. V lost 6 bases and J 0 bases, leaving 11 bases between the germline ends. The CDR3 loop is CSVGAGANYGYTF. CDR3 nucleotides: TGCAGCGTCGGGGCGGGAGCTAACTATGGCTACACCTTC.

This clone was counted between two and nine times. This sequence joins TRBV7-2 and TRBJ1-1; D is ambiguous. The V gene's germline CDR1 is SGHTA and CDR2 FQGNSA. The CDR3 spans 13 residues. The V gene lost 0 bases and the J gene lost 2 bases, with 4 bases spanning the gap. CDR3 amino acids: CASSLAANTEAFF. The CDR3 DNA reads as TGTGCCAGCAGCTTAGCAGCAAACACTGAAGCTTTCTTT. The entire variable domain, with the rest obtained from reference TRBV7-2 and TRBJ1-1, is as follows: GAGVSQSPSNKVTEKGKDVELRCDPISGHTALYWYRQSLGQGLEFLIYFQGNSAPDKSGLPSDRFSAERTGGSVSTLTIQRTQQEDSAVYLCASSLAANTEAFFGQGTRLTVV.

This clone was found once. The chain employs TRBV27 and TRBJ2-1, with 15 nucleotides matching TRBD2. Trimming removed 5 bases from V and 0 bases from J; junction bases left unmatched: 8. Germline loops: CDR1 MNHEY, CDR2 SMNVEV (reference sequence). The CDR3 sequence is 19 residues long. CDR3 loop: CASSTPGLAGGPSYNEQFF. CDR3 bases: TGTGCCAGCAGTACTCCGGGACTAGCGGGAGGACCCTCCTACAATGAGCAGTTCTTC.

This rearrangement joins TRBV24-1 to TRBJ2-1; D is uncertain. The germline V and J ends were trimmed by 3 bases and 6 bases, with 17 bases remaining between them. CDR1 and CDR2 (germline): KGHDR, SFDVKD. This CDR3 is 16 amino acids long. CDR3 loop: CATSDPNLRSSNEQFF. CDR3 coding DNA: TGTGCCACCAGTGATCCAAACCTGAGATCATCCAATGAGCAGTTCTTC.

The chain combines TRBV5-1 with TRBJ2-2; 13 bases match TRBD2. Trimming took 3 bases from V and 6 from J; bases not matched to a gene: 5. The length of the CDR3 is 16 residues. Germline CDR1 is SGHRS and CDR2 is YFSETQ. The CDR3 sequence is CASSWGLAGYAGELFF. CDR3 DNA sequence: TGCGCCAGCAGCTGGGGACTAGCGGGATATGCCGGGGAGCTGTTTTTT.

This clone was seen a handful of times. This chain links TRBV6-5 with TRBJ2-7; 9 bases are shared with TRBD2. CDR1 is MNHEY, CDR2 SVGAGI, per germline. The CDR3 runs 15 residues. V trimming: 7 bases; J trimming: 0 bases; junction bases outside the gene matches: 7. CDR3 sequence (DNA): TGTGCCAGCACAAAAACTAGCGGGCTCTCCTACGAGCAGTACTTC. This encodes CASTKTSGLSYEQYF.

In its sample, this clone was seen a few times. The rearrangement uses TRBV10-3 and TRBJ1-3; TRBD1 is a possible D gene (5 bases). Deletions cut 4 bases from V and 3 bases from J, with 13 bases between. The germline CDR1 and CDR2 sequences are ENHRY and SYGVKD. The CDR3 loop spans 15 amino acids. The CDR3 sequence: CAISALDTDGNTIYF. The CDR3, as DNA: TGTGCCATCAGTGCACTGGACACTGATGGAAACACCATATATTTT.

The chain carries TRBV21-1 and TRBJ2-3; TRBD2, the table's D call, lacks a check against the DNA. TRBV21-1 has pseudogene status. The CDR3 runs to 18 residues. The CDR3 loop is CASSKGKGGTSPTDTQYF. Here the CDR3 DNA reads TGTGCCAGCAGCAAAGGCAAGGGAGGGACCTCGCCCACAGATACGCAGTATTTT.